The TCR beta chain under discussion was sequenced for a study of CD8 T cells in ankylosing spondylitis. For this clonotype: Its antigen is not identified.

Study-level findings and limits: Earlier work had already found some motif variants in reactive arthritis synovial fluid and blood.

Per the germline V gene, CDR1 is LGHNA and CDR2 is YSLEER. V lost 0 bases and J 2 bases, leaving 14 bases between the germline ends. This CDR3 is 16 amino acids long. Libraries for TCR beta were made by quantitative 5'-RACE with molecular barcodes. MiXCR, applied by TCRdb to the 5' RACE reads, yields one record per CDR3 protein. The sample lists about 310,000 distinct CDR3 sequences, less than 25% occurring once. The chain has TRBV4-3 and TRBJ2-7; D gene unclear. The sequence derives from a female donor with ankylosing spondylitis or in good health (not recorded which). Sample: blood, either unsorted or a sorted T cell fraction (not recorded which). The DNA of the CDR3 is TGCGCCAGCAGCCAAGATCCCAGAGGTATACCCTACGAGCAGTACTTC. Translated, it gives CASSQDPRGIPYEQYF.